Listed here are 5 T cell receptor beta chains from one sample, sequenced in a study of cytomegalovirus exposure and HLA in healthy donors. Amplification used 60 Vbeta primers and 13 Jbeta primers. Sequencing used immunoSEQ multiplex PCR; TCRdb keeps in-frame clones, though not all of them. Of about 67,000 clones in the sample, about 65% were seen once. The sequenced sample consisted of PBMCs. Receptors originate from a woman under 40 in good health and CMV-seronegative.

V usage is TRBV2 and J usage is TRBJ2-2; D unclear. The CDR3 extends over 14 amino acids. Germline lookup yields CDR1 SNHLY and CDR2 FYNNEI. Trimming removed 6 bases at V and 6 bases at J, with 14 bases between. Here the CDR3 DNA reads TGTGCCAGCAGCTTAGAGGCTAACGCCGGGGAGCTGTTTTTT. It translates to CASSLEANAGELFF.

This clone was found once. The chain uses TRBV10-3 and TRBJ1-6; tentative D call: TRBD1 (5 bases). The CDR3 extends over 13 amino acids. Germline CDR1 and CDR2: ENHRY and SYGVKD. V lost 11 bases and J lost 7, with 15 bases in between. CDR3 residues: CALRGELNSPLHF. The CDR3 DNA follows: TGTGCCTTACGGGGGGAATTGAATTCACCCCTCCACTTT.

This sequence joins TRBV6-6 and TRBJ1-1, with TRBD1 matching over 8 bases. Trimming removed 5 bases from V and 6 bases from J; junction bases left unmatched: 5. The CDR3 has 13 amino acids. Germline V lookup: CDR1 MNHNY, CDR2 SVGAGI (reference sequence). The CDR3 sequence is CASSPGQGSEAFF. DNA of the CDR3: TGTGCCAGCAGTCCCGGACAGGGTTCTGAAGCTTTCTTT.

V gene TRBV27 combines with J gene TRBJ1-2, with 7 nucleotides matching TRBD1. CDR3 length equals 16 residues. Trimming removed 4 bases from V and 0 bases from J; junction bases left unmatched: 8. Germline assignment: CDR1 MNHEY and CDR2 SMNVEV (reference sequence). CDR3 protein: CASSSRGTVPNYGYTF. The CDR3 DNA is TGTGCCAGCAGTTCCCGCGGGACAGTTCCTAACTATGGCTACACCTTC.

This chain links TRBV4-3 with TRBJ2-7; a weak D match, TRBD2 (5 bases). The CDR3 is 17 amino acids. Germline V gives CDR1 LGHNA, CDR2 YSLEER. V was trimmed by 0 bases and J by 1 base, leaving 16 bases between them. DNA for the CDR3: TGCGCCAGCAGCCAAGATCGGGGTGGTTGGTCATCCTACGAGCAGTACTTC. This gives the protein CASSQDRGGWSSYEQYF.